These 9 T cell receptor beta chains came from one sample sequenced in a study of shared clonotypes between healthy human individuals (dated by TCRdb to 2019 to 2021). Library creation used the immunoSEQ multiplex PCR assay. The source is immuneACCESS, and TCRdb retained only in-frame sequences with V and J called. Part of the clones is not carried over; for the studies checked, unresolved V genes explain less than half of this, and the remainder is unexplained. The sample data list 2 million to 2.5 million clones, and under 97% of these were observed just once. The top ten clonotypes cover approximately 0.13% of the sample. Sequenced material: naive CD4+ T cells sorted from blood. In the paper's terms, the cell subset or site label means: CD45RA+ positively selected. The receptors here all came from a man younger than 35 in good health.

The chain has TRBV5-1 and TRBJ2-5, with D uncertain. Germline CDR1 is SGHRS and CDR2 is YFSETQ. The V end lost 2 bases, the J end lost 2 bases, and 16 bases lay between the germline ends. This CDR3 region has 16 residues. CDR3 DNA sequence: TGCGCCAGCAGCTTTGATATCGTTCAAGAGCAAGAGACCCAGTACTTC. Protein sequence: CASSFDIVQEQETQYF.

The sample holds a few counts of this clone. The same CDR3 arises from other DNA sequences in this sample as well. The rearrangement links TRBV30 to TRBJ1-2; 7 bases line up with TRBD1. This CDR3 region has 13 residues. J gave up 2 bases and V 2 bases, and 2 bases lay outside the gene matches. Germline V gives CDR1 GTSNPN, CDR2 SVGIG (reference sequence). The CDR3 region has the DNA TGTGCCTGGAGTCAACAGGGGAACTATGGCTACACCTTC. This gives the protein CAWSQQGNYGYTF.

This clone has only one observation. The chain recombines TRBV7-9 with TRBJ2-3; perhaps TRBD2 as D (5 bases). This CDR3 is 14 amino acids long. Germline V gene lookup returns CDR1 SEHNR and CDR2 FQNEAQ (reference sequence). V was shortened by 2 bases and J by 0 bases, with 6 bases between the two germline ends. The CDR3 DNA is TGTGCCAGCAGCTTACGGACTAGCACAGATACGCAGTATTTT. It specifies CASSLRTSTDTQYF.

This chain connects TRBV10-3 to TRBJ1-2; no clear D gene. CDR3 length: 11 amino acids. CDR1 ENHRY and CDR2 SYGVKD come from the germline V gene. V was pared by 3 bases and J by 6 bases, with 5 bases between. The CDR3 protein is CAISDLNGYTF. For the CDR3, the DNA is TGTGCCATCAGTGATCTGAATGGCTACACCTTC.

The chain carries TRBV5-1 and TRBJ1-1, with no clear D. CDR1 and CDR2 (germline): SGHRS, YFSETQ. The V and J ends lost 2 bases and 7 bases respectively, with 18 bases between them. This CDR3 is 15 amino acids long. The chain's CDR3 is CASSFEGRLGVEAFF. The CDR3 DNA follows: TGCGCCAGCAGCTTCGAGGGCAGGCTAGGAGTTGAAGCTTTCTTT. The complete variable domain, with remaining parts taken from reference TRBV5-1 and TRBJ1-1, reads KAGVTQTPRYLIKTRGQQVTLSCSPISGHRSVSWYQQTPGQGLQFLFEYFSETQRNKGNFPGRFSGRQFSNSRSEMNVSTLELGDSALYLCASSFEGRLGVEAFFGQGTRLTVV.

The chain employs TRBV7-2 and TRBJ1-1, with D tentatively TRBD1 (6 bases). With 2 bases removed from V and 1 base from J, the gap between germline ends came to 11 bases. CDR3 length: 15 amino acids. Germline CDR1 and CDR2: SGHTA and FQGNSA. The DNA of the CDR3 is TGTGCCAGCAGCTTAAGGGGGTCAGAGAACACTGAAGCTTTCTTT. Protein sequence: CASSLRGSENTEAFF.

The V and J genes are TRBV28 and TRBJ2-7; 8 nucleotides match TRBD1. V was clipped by 5 bases and J by 3 bases; unmatched bases: 18. Germline CDR1 reads MDHEN; CDR2 reads SYDVKM. The CDR3 consists of 18 residues. CDR3 DNA sequence: TGTGCCAGCAGTAAAAAGCTTCAATGGACAGGGATATTCTACGAGCAGTACTTC. Translated, it gives CASSKKLQWTGIFYEQYF.

This CDR3 reads CASREGGLAKNIQYF. CDR3 coding DNA: TGTGCCAGCAGAGAGGGGGGGCTAGCAAAAAACATTCAGTACTTC. The chain carries TRBV6-1 and TRBJ2-4; perhaps TRBD2 as D (7 bases). CDR1 and CDR2 (germline): MNHNS, SASEGT. This CDR3 contains 15 residues. Trimming stripped 6 bases from V and 4 bases from J, with 16 bases between.

V gene TRBV4-1 combines with J gene TRBJ2-1, with D hard to call. The CDR3 totals 15 residues. Trimming took 0 bases from V and 5 from J, leaving 11 bases between them. CDR1 and CDR2 (germline): MGHRA, YSYEKL. CDR3 in amino acids: CASSQDGLGDNEQFF. The CDR3 nucleotides read TGCGCCAGCAGCCAAGACGGGCTCGGAGACAATGAGCAGTTCTTC.